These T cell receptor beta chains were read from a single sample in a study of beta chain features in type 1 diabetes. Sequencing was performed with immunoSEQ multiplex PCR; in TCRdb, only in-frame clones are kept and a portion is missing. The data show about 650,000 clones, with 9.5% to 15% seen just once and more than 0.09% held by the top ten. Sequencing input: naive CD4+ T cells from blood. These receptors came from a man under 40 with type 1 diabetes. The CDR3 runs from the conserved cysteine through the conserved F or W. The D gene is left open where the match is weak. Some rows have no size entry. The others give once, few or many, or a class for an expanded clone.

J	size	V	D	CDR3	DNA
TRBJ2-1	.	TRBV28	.	CASKGGAGSYNEQFF	TGTGCCAGCAAGGGGGGGGCCGGGTCCTACAATGAGCAGTTCTTC
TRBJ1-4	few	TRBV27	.	CASSWGGDEKLFF	TGTGCCAGCAGTTGGGGGGGCGACGAAAAACTGTTTTTT
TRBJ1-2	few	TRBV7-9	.	CASSSPEDGNYGYTF	TGTGCCAGCAGCTCCCCTGAGGACGGAAACTATGGCTACACCTTC
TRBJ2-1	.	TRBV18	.	CASSRGEASYNEQFF	TGTGCCAGCTCACGGGGGGAGGCGTCCTACAATGAGCAGTTCTTC
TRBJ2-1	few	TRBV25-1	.	CASSPGEPGGNEQFF	TGTGCCAGCAGTCCCGGGGAGCCTGGGGGAAATGAGCAGTTCTTC
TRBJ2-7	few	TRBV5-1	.	CASSFFSGNEQYF	TGCGCCAGCAGCTTCTTTTCCGGGAACGAGCAGTACTTC
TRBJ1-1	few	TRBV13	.	CASSLGLGDGRNTEAFF	TGTGCCAGCAGCTTAGGCCTTGGGGATGGGAGGAACACTGAAGCTTTCTTT
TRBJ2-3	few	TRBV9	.	CASSPRPLTDTQYF	TGTGCCAGCAGCCCCCGGCCACTCACAGATACGCAGTATTTT
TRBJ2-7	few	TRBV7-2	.	CASSPRSYEQYF	TGTGCCAGCAGCCCCCGCTCCTACGAGCAGTACTTC
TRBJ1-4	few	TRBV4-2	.	CASSQVQGQVAEKLFF	TGTGCCAGCAGCCAAGTGCAGGGCCAGGTAGCGGAAAAACTGTTTTTT
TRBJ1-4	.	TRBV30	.	CAWSEMVPEKLFF	TGTGCCTGGAGTGAGATGGTCCCTGAAAAACTGTTTTTT
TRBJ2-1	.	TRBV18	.	CASSELGGGYNEQFF	TGTGCCAGCTCAGAGTTGGGCGGAGGTTACAATGAGCAGTTCTTC
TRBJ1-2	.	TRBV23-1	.	CASTPGTPRYSNYGYTF	TGCGCCAGCACCCCCGGGACACCAAGATACTCTAACTATGGCTACACCTTC
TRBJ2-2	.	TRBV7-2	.	CASSLAGTRIVGELFF	TGTGCCAGCAGCTTAGCCGGCACCCGGATTGTCGGGGAGCTGTTTTTT
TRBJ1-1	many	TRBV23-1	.	CARGPPDSEAFF	TGCGCCAGAGGCCCTCCGGACAGTGAAGCTTTCTTT
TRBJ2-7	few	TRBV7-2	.	CASSLVGYEQYF	TGTGCCAGCAGCTTAGTCGGCTACGAGCAGTACTTC
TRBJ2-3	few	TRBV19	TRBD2	CASSIGLAGVTDTQYF	TGTGCCAGTAGTATAGGGCTAGCGGGGGTCACAGATACGCAGTATTTT
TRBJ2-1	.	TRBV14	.	CASSPRAPYNEQFF	TGTGCCAGCAGCCCCCGGGCCCCTTACAATGAGCAGTTCTTC
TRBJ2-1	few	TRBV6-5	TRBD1	CASTWDRTYNEQFF	TGTGCCAGCACCTGGGACAGAACCTACAATGAGCAGTTCTTC
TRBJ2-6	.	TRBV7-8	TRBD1	CASSLGIARDRGRPGANVLTF	TGTGCCAGCAGCTTAGGGATAGCCCGGGACAGGGGGCGCCCTGGGGCCAACGTCCTGACTTTC
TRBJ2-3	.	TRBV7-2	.	CASSLSAVARSTDTQYF	TGTGCCAGCAGCTTAAGCGCGGTCGCGAGAAGCACAGATACGCAGTATTTT
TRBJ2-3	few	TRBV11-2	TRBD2	CASTRAGGPGDTQYF	TGTGCCAGCACCCGGGCGGGGGGGCCGGGAGATACGCAGTATTTT
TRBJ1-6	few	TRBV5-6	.	CASSLVLPSYNSPLHF	TGTGCCAGCAGCTTGGTACTCCCGAGCTATAATTCACCCCTCCACTTT
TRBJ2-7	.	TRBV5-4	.	CASSLWGRDEQYF	TGTGCCAGCAGCTTGTGGGGGCGCGACGAGCAGTACTTC
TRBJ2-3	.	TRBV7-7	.	CASSVGPNTDTQYF	TGTGCTAGCAGCGTGGGTCCGAACACAGATACGCAGTATTTT
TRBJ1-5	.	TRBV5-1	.	CASSLGPWDVRQPQHF	TGCGCCAGCAGCTTGGGTCCTTGGGATGTACGACAGCCCCAGCATTTT
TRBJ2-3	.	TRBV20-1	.	CSASVTDTQYF	TGCAGTGCTAGTGTGACTGATACGCAGTATTTT
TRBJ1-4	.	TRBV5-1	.	CASSTMGATNEKLFF	TGCGCCAGCAGCACCATGGGTGCAACTAATGAAAAACTGTTTTTT
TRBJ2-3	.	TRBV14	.	CASSQDGGGTDTQYF	TGTGCCAGCAGCCAAGACGGCGGGGGCACAGATACGCAGTATTTT
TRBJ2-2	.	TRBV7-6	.	CASSLIATGELFF	TGTGCCAGCAGCCTCATCGCCACCGGGGAGCTGTTTTTT
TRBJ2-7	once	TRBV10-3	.	CAISEGIDYEQYF	TGTGCCATCAGTGAAGGAATAGACTACGAGCAGTACTTC
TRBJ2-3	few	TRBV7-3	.	CASSSNPGTGTDTQYF	TGTGCCAGCAGCTCAAACCCCGGGACGGGCACAGATACGCAGTATTTT
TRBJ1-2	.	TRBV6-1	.	CASLLGLSGYTF	TGTGCCAGCCTCCTCGGGCTGTCCGGCTACACCTTC
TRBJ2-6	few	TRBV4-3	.	CASSQDTTRSGANVLTF	TGCGCCAGCAGCCAAGATACTACCAGGTCTGGGGCCAACGTCCTGACTTTC
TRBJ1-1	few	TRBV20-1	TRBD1	CSASQGTEAFF	TGCAGTGCTTCACAGGGGACTGAAGCTTTCTTT
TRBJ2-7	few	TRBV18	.	CASSPSDRNYEQYF	TGTGCCAGCTCACCCTCGGACAGAAACTACGAGCAGTACTTC
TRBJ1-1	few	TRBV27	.	CASSTTGRIEAFF	TGTGCCAGCAGTACGACAGGAAGAATTGAAGCTTTCTTT
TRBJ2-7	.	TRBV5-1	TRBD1	CASKRAQQGANEQYF	TGCGCCAGCAAAAGGGCACAACAGGGGGCGAACGAGCAGTACTTC
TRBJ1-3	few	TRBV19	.	CASSTGSSGNTIYF	TGTGCCAGTAGTACAGGGAGCTCTGGAAACACCATATATTTT
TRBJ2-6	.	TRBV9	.	CASSVAGLSSGANVLTF	TGTGCCAGCAGCGTAGCGGGGCTGAGCTCTGGGGCCAACGTCCTGACTTTC
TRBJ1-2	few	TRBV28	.	CASSPQGNYGYTF	TGTGCCAGCAGTCCTCAAGGGAACTATGGCTACACCTTC
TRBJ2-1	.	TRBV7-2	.	CASSPSYNEQFF	TGTGCCAGCAGCCCGTCCTACAATGAGCAGTTCTTC
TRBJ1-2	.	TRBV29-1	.	CSVGTSTNYGYTF	TGCAGCGTTGGGACCAGCACTAACTATGGCTACACCTTC
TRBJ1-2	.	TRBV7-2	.	CASSLGRDTGYTF	TGTGCCAGCAGCTTAGGTCGGGACACGGGCTACACCTTC
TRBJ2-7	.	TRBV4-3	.	CASSQGTPGPLTGQYF	TGCGCCAGCAGCCAAGGTACCCCGGGACCTTTGACGGGGCAGTACTTC
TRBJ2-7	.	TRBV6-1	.	CASSEQGIPSYEQYF	TGTGCCAGCAGTGAGCAGGGGATCCCCTCCTACGAGCAGTACTTC
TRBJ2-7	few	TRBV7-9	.	CASSLDGSYEQYF	TGTGCCAGCAGCTTAGACGGCTCCTACGAGCAGTACTTC
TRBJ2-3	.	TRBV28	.	CASSPRGGTDTQYF	TGTGCCAGCAGCCCGCGAGGGGGCACAGATACGCAGTATTTT
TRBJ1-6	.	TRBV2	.	CATTGASSSYNSPLHF	TGTGCCACCACGGGGGCCAGCTCTTCCTATAATTCACCCCTCCACTTT
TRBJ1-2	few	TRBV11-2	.	CASSLPKSGVHYGYTF	TGTGCCAGCAGCTTACCCAAGTCGGGGGTTCACTATGGCTACACCTTC
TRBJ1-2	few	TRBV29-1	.	CSVEVGGGYTF	TGCAGCGTTGAGGTAGGGGGAGGCTACACCTTC
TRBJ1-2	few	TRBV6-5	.	CASSPPEGYGYTF	TGTGCCAGCAGTCCCCCGGAGGGCTATGGCTACACCTTC
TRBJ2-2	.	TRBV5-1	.	CASSLTGVSGELFF	TGCGCCAGCAGCTTAACAGGCGTTAGCGGGGAGCTGTTTTTT
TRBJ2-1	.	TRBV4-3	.	CASSQDRGRRVSEQFF	TGCGCCAGCAGCCAAGATAGGGGAAGGCGGGTCAGTGAGCAGTTCTTC
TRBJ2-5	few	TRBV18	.	CASSPREETQYF	TGTGCCAGCTCACCCCGTGAAGAGACCCAGTACTTC